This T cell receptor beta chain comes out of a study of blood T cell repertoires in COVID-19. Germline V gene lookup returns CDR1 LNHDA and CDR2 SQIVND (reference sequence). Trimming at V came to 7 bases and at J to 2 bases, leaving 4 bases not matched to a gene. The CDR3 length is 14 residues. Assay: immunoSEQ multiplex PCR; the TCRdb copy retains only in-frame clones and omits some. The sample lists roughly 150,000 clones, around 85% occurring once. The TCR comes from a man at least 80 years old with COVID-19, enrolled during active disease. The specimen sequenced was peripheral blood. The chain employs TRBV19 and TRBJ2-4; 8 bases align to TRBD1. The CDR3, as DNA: TGTGCCAGTAATAACAGGGGGACCAAAAACATTCAGTACTTC. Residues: CASNNRGTKNIQYF.